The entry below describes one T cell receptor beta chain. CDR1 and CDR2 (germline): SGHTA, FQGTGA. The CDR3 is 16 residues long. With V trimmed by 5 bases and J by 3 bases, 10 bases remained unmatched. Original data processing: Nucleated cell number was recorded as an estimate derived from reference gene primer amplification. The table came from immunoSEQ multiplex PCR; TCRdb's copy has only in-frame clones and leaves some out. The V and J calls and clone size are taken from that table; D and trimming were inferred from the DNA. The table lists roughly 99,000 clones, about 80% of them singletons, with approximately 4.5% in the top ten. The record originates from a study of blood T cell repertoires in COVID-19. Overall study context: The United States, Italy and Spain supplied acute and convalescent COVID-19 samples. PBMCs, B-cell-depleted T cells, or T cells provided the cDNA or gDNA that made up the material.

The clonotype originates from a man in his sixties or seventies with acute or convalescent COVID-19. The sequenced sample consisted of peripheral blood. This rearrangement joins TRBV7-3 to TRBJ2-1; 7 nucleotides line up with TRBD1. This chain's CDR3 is CASSPRQGLLYNEQFF. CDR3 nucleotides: TGTGCCAGCAGCCCACGACAGGGCCTACTCTACAATGAGCAGTTCTTC.